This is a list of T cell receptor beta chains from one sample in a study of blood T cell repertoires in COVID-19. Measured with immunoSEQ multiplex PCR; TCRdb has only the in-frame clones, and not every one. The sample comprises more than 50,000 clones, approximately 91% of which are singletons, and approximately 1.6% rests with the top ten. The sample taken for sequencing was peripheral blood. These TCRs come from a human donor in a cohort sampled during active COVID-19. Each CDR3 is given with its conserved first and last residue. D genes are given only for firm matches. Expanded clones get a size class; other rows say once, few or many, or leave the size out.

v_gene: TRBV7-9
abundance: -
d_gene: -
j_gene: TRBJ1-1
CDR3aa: CASSPRQNTEAFF
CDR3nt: TGTGCCAGCAGCCCTCGACAGAACACTGAAGCTTTCTTT

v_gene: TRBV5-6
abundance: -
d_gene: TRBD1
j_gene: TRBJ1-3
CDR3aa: CASSYGQGDTIYF
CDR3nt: TGTGCCAGCAGCTACGGACAGGGAGACACCATATATTTT

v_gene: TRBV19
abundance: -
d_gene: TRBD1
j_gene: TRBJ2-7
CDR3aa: CASKSGTGRYEQYF
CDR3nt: TGTGCCAGCAAATCCGGGACAGGTCGCTACGAGCAGTACTTC

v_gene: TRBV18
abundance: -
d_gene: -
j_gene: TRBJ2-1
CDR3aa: CASSHINLDSQQFF
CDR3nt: TGTGCCAGCTCCCACATAAATCTAGACTCCCAGCAGTTCTTC

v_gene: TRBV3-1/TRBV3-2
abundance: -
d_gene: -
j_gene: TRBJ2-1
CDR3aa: CASSQESRYPRLFF
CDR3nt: TGTGCCAGCAGCCAAGAATCCAGGTACCCACGGCTGTTCTTC

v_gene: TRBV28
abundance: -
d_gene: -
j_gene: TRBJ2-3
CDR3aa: CASRQTGTRGTDTQYF
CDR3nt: TGTGCCAGCAGACAAACAGGGACAAGGGGGACAGATACGCAGTATTTT

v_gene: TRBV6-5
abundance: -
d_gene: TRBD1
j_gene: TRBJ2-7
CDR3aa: CASSYLDRTGEQYF
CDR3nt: TGTGCCAGCAGTTACCTTGACAGGACAGGGGAGCAGTACTTC

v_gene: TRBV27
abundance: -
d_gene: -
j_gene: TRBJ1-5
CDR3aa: CASNPNGQNNQPQHF
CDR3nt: TGTGCCAGCAACCCCAATGGACAGAACAATCAGCCCCAGCATTTT

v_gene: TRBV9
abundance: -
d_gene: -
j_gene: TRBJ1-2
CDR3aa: CASSVEGQGTYGYTF
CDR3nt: TGTGCCAGCAGCGTAGAAGGTCAGGGGACCTATGGCTACACCTTC

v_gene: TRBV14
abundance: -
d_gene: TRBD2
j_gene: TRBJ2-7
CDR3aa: CASSLPGTSPYEQYF
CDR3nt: TGTGCCAGCAGCCTCCCCGGGACTAGCCCATACGAGCAGTACTTC

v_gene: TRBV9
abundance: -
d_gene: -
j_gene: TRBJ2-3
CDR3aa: CASSVEQVTFTDTQYF
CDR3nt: TGTGCCAGCAGCGTCGAACAGGTTACTTTCACAGATACGCAGTATTTT

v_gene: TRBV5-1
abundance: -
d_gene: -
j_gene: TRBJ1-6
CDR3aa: CASKRLDSRSPLHF
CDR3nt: TGCGCCAGCAAGCGGTTGGACAGTCGCTCACCCCTCCACTTT

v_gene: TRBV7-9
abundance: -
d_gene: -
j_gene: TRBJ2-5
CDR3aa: CASSRPGGQKETQYF
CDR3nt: TGTGCCAGCAGCCGCCCAGGTGGGCAGAAAGAGACCCAGTACTTC

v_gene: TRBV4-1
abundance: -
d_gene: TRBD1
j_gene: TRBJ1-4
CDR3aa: CASSQGGDRAIF
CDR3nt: TGCGCCAGCAGCCAAGGGGGGGACAGGGCGATTTTT

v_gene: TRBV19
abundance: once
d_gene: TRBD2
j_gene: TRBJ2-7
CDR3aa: CASSIDGRLAEPYEQYF
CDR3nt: TGTGCCAGTAGTATAGATGGGAGGCTAGCGGAGCCCTACGAGCAGTACTTC

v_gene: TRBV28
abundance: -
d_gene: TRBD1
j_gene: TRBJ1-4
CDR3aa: CASSTTRDRGSNEKLFF
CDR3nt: TGTGCCAGCAGCACCACCAGGGACAGGGGATCTAATGAAAAACTGTTTTTT

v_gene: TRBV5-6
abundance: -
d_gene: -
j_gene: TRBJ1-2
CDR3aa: CASSLAQDYGYTF
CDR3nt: TGTGCCAGCAGCTTGGCACAGGACTATGGCTACACCTTC

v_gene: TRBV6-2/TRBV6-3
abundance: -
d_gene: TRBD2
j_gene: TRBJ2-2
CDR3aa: CASSPPSGSTGELFF
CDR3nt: TGTGCCAGCAGTCCCCCTAGCGGGAGCACCGGGGAGCTGTTTTTT

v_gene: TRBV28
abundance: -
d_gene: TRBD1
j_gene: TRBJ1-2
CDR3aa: CASSRDRVDYGYTF
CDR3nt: TGTGCCAGCAGTCGGGACAGGGTTGACTATGGCTACACCTTC

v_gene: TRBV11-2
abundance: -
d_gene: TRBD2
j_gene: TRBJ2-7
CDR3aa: CASSMTSGGVYEQYF
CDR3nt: TGTGCCAGCAGCATGACTAGCGGGGGCGTATACGAGCAGTACTTC

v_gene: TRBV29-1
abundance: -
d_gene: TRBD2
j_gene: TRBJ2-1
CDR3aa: CSVVAGGSSYNEQFF
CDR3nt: TGCAGCGTTGTAGCGGGAGGAAGCTCCTACAATGAGCAGTTCTTC

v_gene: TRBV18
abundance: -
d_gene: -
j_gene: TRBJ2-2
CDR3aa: CASSPMTGNTGELFF
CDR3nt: TGTGCCAGCTCACCAATGACAGGAAACACCGGGGAGCTGTTTTTT

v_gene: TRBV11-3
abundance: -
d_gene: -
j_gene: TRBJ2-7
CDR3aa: CASSLQGQLGEQYF
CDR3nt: TGTGCCAGCAGCTTACAGGGGCAGCTCGGAGAGCAGTACTTC